This T cell receptor (beta chain) was retrieved from a study of blood T cell repertoires in COVID-19 (dated by TCRdb to the early 2020s). Regarding the study in general: Samples from collaborators originated in the United States, Italy and Spain and spanned both the acute and convalescent phases of COVID-19. The repertoires were made available in a free public database intended to serve as a resource for research on the immune response to SARS-CoV-2. The dataset comprised deeply sampled blood TCRbeta repertoires from subjects exposed to, actively infected with, or recovered from COVID-19. The material from the prospective study consisted of cDNA or gDNA derived from T cells, B-cell-depleted T cells, or PBMCs. Where available, HLA class I and class II types were taken from metadata supplied by the sample provider and were not determined by assay-based typing. Sample metadata almost always included a de-identified subject ID, COVID-19 status, age in years and sex. Samples were obtained from the ongoing ImmuneRACE study (first 160 participants) and from some 1,200 subjects provided by 6 global collaborators. What the research found in general, with its limitations: How much clinical and demographic metadata was included differed by source and by participant, and the metadata was provided uncurated.

As concerns this clone: Its antigen is still unknown. Per-base qualities were not stored, and no clone one base away is much larger.

The immunoSEQ Assay, a bias-controlled multiplex PCR, was used to amplify TCRbeta CDR3 regions from genomic DNA. As for the original processing: Within the assay, amplification of reference gene primers was used to estimate how many nucleated cells each sample contained. To quantify the absolute abundance of each unique TCRbeta CDR3 rearrangement, sequence reads were collapsed and filtered. For each sample, productive Simpson clonality was calculated as the square root of Simpson's diversity index across productive rearrangements. TCRdb stores this immuneACCESS table with in-frame sequences only. Part of the clones is absent; in the studies checked, under half of the shortfall reflects unresolved V genes, and no reason is known for the rest. That table gives V, J and clone size, and the DNA gave D and trimming. The sample table holds roughly 250,000 clones, of which less than 85% were seen once. The ten top clones hold approximately 5% of the sample.

Deletion took 2 bases off V and 0 bases off J, with a span of 7 bases between the germline ends. The cysteine opens and the phenylalanine closes a CDR3 of 14 amino acids. Left in the record is the CDR3 DNA by itself, 42 bases read in frame from the first base. Per the germline V gene, MNHEY is the CDR1 and SVGAGI is the CDR2. The collaborating institutions used their own protocols to collect whole blood in K2EDTA tubes. For TCRbeta analysis, collaborators shipped samples in one of three forms: frozen whole blood, isolated PBMCs, or DNA extracted from either of those sample types. This clonotype originated in a woman older than 75 with active or convalescent COVID-19. This sequence uses TRBV6-5 and TRBJ1-1, and possibly TRBD1, on 5 matching bases. The sample consisted of peripheral blood. The DNA reads TGTGCCAGCAGTTACAACAGGATGAACACTGAAGCTTTCTTT. This codes for CASSYNRMNTEAFF.